Listed here are 13 T cell receptor beta chains from one sample, sequenced in a study of T-cell memory formation after mild COVID-19. Each CDR3 protein gets one entry after TCRdb re-called the 5' RACE reads with MiXCR. Of around 310,000 distinct CDR3 sequences detected, 20% to 25% appear once; the ten largest clones hold roughly 23%. Material: PBMCs or a T cell subset sorted from them (not recorded which). These receptors were collected from a man between 18 and 29 years old who had mild COVID-19 (a few samples of this study predate the infection). Cell type and time point are not known.

The chain couples TRBV6-2 or TRBV6-3 to TRBJ2-3, with 7 bases lining up with TRBD2. The CDR3 covers 15 residues. CDR1 and CDR2 (germline): MNHEY, SVGEGT. Trimming cost V 4 bases and J 3 bases; bases outside gene matches: 7. For the CDR3, the DNA is TGTGCCAGCAGTTTTTGGCGGGGGACTACAGATACGCAGTATTTT. Translation gives CASSFWRGTTDTQYF.

This clonotype was observed a handful of times. This rearrangement joins TRBV20-1 to TRBJ1-6; D not certain. Trimming took off 6 bases at V and 10 bases at J, with 19 bases between the two ends. This CDR3 is built from 14 residues. The germline gives CDR1 DFQATT, CDR2 SNEGSKA (reference sequence). Here the CDR3 DNA reads TGCAGTGCCAGAACTTTCGGGCCACCCTCACCCCTCCACTTT. Residues: CSARTFGPPSPLHF.

The CDR3 loop is CATSGLTEKGNEQFF. CDR3 DNA: TGTGCCACCAGTGGCTTGACAGAAAAGGGCAATGAGCAGTTCTTC. The V and J genes are TRBV24-1 and TRBJ2-1, with a possible D match to TRBD1 (5 bases). The CDR3 length is 15 residues. V lost 5 bases and J lost 6, with 16 bases in between. Per the germline V gene, CDR1 is KGHDR and CDR2 is SFDVKD.

Worth noting for this clonotype: This may stem from a read error, because a much larger clone lies one nucleotide away. The chain combines TRBV7-2 with TRBJ2-2, with 7 bases lining up with TRBD1. V dropped 5 bases and J dropped 4; count of bases not matched to a gene: 7. CDR3 size: 15 residues. Germline V gene data show CDR1 as SGHTA and CDR2 as FQGNSA. Written as DNA, the CDR3 is TGTGCCAGCAGCCATACAGGGGCGGGCACCGGGGAGCTGTTTTTT. Translated, it gives CASSHTGAGTGELFF. Full variable domain (remainder filled in from reference TRBV7-2 and TRBJ2-2): GAGVSQSPSNKVTEKGKDVELRCDPISGHTALYWYRQSLGQGLEFLIYFQGNSAPDKSGLPSDRFSAERTGGSVSTLTIQRTQQEDSAVYLCASSHTGAGTGELFFGEGSRLTVL.

This clonotype was counted only a few times. The chain is built from TRBV6-5 and TRBJ1-5, with a tentative D call TRBD1 (5 bases). V dropped 5 bases and J dropped 4 bases, with 9 bases sitting between them. The CDR3 is made up of 13 amino acids. From germline, CDR1 is MNHEY and CDR2 SVGAGI. CDR3 amino acids: CASSPKGNQPQHF. CDR3 in DNA: TGTGCCAGCAGTCCGAAGGGGAATCAGCCCCAGCATTTT.

This sequence joins TRBV4-3 and TRBJ1-1; no definite D call. Germline CDR1 reads LGHNA; CDR2 reads YSLEER. The CDR3 length is 13 residues. The V end was cut by 0 bases, the J end by 3 bases, with 5 bases between. The CDR3 DNA is TGCGCCAGCAGCCAAGAAGGCTACACTGAAGCTTTCTTT. This codes for CASSQEGYTEAFF.

This clonotype was seen only a few times. The chain is built from TRBV20-1 and TRBJ1-5, with 8 bases aligning to TRBD1. V lost 7 bases and J lost 6; bases outside the gene matches: 11. The CDR3 contains 14 residues. Germline V lookup: CDR1 DFQATT, CDR2 SNEGSKA (reference sequence). CDR3 amino acids: CSVRQGAPGQPQHF. CDR3 DNA sequence: TGCAGTGTTCGCCAGGGGGCCCCTGGTCAGCCCCAGCATTTT.

The rearrangement joins TRBV11-1 to TRBJ1-2; the D gene is possibly TRBD1 (5 bases). This CDR3 region has 15 residues. Per the germline V gene, CDR1 is SGHAT and CDR2 is FQDESV (reference sequence). V lost 8 bases, J lost 1 base, and 17 bases lay in between. The CDR3 reads CASSRPGADNYGYTF. In nucleotides, the CDR3 is TGTGCCAGCTCACGGCCCGGGGCGGATAACTATGGCTACACCTTC. Combining the CDR3 with reference TRBV11-1 and TRBJ1-2 gives the whole variable domain EAEVAQSPRYKITEKSQAVAFWCDPISGHATLYWYRQILGQGPELLVQFQDESVVDDSQLPKDRFSAERLKGVDSTLKIQPAELGDSAMYLCASSRPGADNYGYTFGSGTRLTVV.

CDR3 nucleotides: TGTGCCAGCAGTTCTGAAGGCCGGTTGGAGACCCAGTACTTC. This codes for CASSSEGRLETQYF. The chain joins TRBV12-3 or TRBV12-4 to TRBJ2-5; D is unclear. This CDR3 spans 14 amino acids. With 4 bases removed from V and 5 bases from J, the gap between germline ends came to 14 bases.

This chain joins TRBV12-3 or TRBV12-4 and TRBJ2-5; 7 positions agree with TRBD2. V shed 3 bases and J 3 bases; nucleotides not matched to a gene: 10. The CDR3 length is 16 residues. The CDR3 bases are TGTGCCAGCAGTTTCCCCCCCTTGGGGGGGGAAGAGACCCAGTACTTC. It translates to CASSFPPLGGEETQYF.

This clonotype has only a few counts. The rearrangement links TRBV5-1 to TRBJ2-7; D is undetermined. V lost 4 bases, J lost 3 bases, and 11 bases lay in between. The CDR3 is 13 amino acids. The V gene's germline CDR1 is SGHRS and CDR2 YFSETQ. As DNA, the CDR3 is TGCGCCAGCAGCGGCACATATAACTACGAGCAGTACTTC. Protein product: CASSGTYNYEQYF.

The CDR3 loop reads CASSYDIYNSPLHF. In DNA, the CDR3 is TGTGCCAGCAGTTACGACATCTATAATTCACCCCTCCACTTT. The chain couples TRBV6-5 to TRBJ1-6; D gene unclear. V lost 2 bases and J 3 bases, leaving 5 bases between the germline ends. This CDR3 is 14 amino acids long. Germline V gives CDR1 MNHEY, CDR2 SVGAGI.

The chain uses TRBV20-1 and TRBJ2-7, with 9 bases fitting TRBD1. In germline, CDR1 is DFQATT, CDR2 SNEGSKA (reference sequence). This CDR3 region has 13 residues. V was clipped by 3 bases and J by 7 bases; unmatched bases: 7. The CDR3 reads CSASADRGLEQYV. In DNA, the CDR3 is TGCAGTGCTAGTGCGGACAGGGGTTTGGAGCAGTACGTC.